Shown below are 2 T cell receptor beta chains from a single sample sequenced in a study of blood T cell repertoires in COVID-19. Profiled with immunoSEQ multiplex PCR; TCRdb holds only in-frame clones, not every one. This sample has more than 30,000 clones, with about 90% found just once. Sequences were obtained from peripheral blood. The receptor set was obtained from a man aged 55 to 69 with active COVID-19.

V usage is TRBV6-6 and J usage is TRBJ2-7; 9 bases fit TRBD1. Trimming at V came to 5 bases and at J to 6 bases, leaving 14 bases not matched to a gene. CDR3 length equals 16 residues. CDR1 is MNHNY and CDR2 is SVGAGI in the germline V gene (reference sequence). CDR3: CASSTFGRDREREQYF. Here the CDR3 DNA reads TGTGCCAGCAGTACGTTTGGACGGGACAGGGAACGCGAGCAGTACTTC.

The chain has TRBV19 and TRBJ2-3; the match to TRBD1 covers 7 bases. This CDR3 region has 14 residues. V was clipped by 2 bases and J by 6 bases; unmatched bases: 5. Looked up from germline, CDR1 is LNHDA and CDR2 is SQIVND (reference sequence). The CDR3 reads CASSISGRGDTQYF. The DNA for the CDR3 is TGTGCCAGTAGTATATCGGGCAGGGGGGATACGCAGTATTTT.